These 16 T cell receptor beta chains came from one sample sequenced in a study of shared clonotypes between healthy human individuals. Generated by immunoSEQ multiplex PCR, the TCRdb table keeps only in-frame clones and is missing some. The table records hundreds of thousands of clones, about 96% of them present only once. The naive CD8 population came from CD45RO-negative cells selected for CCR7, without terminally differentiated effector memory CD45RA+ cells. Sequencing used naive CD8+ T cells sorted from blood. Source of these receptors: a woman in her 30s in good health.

In nucleotides, the CDR3 is TGTGCCACGGTCGGGGGGCCCCAAAACATTCAGTACTTC. Amino acid sequence: CATVGGPQNIQYF. The chain has TRBV6-5 and TRBJ2-4, with a possible D match to TRBD2 (7 bases). The V gene's germline CDR1 is MNHEY and CDR2 SVGAGI. This CDR3 is built from 13 residues. V was shortened by 10 bases and J by 5 bases, with 15 bases between the two germline ends.

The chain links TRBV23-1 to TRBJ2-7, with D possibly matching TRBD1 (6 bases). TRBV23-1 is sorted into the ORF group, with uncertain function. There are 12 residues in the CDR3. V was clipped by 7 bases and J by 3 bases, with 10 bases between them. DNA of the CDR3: TGCGCCAGCAAGCACAGGGTCTACGAGCAGTACTTC. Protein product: CASKHRVYEQYF.

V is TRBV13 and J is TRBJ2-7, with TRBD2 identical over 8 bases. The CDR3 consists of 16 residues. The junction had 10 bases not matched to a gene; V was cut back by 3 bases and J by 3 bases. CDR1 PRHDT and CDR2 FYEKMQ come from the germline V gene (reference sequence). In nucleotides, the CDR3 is TGTGCCAGCAGCTTCCTCGCTAGCGGGCGTCGCTACGAGCAGTACTTC. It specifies CASSFLASGRRYEQYF.

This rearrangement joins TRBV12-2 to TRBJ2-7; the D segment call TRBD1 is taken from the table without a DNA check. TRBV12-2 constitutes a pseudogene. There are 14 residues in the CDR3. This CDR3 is CASRMSGQAYEQYF. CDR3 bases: TGTGCAAGTCGCATGTCGGGACAGGCCTACGAGCAGTACTTC.

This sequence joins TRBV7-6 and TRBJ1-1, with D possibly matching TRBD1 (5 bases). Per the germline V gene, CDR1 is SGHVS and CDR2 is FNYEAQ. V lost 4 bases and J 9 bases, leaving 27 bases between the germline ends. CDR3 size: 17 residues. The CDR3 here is CASSSVQGGSGERQAFF. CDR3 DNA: TGTGCCAGCAGCTCGGTTCAGGGAGGGTCGGGGGAAAGGCAAGCTTTCTTT.

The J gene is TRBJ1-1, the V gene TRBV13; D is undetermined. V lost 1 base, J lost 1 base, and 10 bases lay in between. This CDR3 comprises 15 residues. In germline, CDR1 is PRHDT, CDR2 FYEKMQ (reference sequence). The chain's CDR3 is CASSLVGRTNTEAFF. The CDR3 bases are TGTGCCAGCAGCTTAGTGGGCAGGACGAACACTGAAGCTTTCTTT.

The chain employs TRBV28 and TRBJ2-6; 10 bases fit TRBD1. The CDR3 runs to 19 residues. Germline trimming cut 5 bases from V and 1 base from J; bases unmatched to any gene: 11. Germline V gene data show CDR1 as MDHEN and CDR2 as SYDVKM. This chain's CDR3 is CASSTRDRGLWSGANVLTF. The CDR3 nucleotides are TGTGCCAGCAGTACCCGGGACAGGGGATTGTGGTCTGGGGCCAACGTCCTGACTTTC.

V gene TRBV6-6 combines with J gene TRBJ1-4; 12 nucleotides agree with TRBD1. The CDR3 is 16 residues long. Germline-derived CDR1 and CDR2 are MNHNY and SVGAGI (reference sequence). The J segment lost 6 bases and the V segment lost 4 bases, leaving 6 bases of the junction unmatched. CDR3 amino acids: CASSSGQGAGDEKLFF. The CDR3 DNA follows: TGTGCCAGCAGTTCGGGACAGGGGGCCGGTGATGAAAAACTGTTTTTT.

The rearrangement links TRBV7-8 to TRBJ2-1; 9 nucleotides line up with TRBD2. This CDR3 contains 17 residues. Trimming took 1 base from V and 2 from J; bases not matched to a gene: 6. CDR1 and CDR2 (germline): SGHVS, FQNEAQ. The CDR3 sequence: CASSLEGGRAAYNEQFF. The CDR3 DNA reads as TGTGCCAGCAGCTTAGAAGGCGGGAGGGCCGCCTACAATGAGCAGTTCTTC.

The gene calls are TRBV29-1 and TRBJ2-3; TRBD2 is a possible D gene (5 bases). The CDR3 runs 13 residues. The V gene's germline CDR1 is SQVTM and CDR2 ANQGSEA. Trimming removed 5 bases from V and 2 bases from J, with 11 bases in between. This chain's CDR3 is CSVMLGDTDTQYF. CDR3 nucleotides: TGCAGCGTTATGCTCGGGGACACAGATACGCAGTATTTT.

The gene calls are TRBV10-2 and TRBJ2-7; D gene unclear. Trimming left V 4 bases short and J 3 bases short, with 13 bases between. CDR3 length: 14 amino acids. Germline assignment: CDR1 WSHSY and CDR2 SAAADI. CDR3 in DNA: TGCGCCAGCAGTGTAAGCGCACCGGACTACGAGCAGTACTTC. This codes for CASSVSAPDYEQYF.

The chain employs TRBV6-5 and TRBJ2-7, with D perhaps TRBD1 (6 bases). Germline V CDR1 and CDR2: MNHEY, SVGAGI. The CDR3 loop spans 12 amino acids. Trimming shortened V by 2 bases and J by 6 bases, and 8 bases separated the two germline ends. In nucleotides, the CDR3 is TGTGCCAGCAGTTACGGGGGCGGCGAGCAGTACTTC. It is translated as CASSYGGGEQYF.

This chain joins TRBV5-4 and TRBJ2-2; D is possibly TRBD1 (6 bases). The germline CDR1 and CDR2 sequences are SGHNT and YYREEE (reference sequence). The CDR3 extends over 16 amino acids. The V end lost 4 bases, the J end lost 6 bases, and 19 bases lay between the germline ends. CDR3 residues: CASSGTGGNGAGELFF. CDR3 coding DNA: TGTGCCAGCAGCGGAACTGGGGGCAATGGGGCCGGGGAGCTGTTTTTT. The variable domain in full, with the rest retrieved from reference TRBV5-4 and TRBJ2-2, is ETGVTQSPTHLIKTRGQQVTLRCSSQSGHNTVSWYQQALGQGPQFIFQYYREEENGRGNFPPRFSGLQFPNYSSELNVNALELDDSALYLCASSGTGGNGAGELFFGEGSRLTVL.

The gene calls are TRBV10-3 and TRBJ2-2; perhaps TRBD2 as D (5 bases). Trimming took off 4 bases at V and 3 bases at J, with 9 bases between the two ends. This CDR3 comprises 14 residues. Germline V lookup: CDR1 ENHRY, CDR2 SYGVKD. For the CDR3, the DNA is TGTGCCATCAGTGTTCTGGGAGACACCGGGGAGCTGTTTTTT. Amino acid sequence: CAISVLGDTGELFF.

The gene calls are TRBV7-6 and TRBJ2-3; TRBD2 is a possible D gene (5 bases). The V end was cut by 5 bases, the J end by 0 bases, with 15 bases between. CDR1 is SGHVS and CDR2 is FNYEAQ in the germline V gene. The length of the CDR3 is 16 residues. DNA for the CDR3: TGTGCCAGCAGCCCCAGGACTGGATCTAGCACAGATACGCAGTATTTT. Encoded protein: CASSPRTGSSTDTQYF.

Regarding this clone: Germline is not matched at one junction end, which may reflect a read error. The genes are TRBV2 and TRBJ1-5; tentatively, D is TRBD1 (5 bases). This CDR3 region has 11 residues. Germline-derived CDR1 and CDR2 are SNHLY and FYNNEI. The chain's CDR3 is CASSEGVPQHF. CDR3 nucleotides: TGTGCCAGCAGCGAAGGGGTCCCCCAGCATTTT.